These 21 T cell receptor beta chains came from one sample sequenced in a study of CD8 T cells in Susac syndrome. The RNA input was roughly 0.45 to 1 ug, and it was reverse transcribed with random hexamers. MiXCR, run by TCRdb on the immunoSEQ multiplex PCR reads, gives a single entry per CDR3 protein. The sample gives some 250,000 distinct CDR3 sequences, about 96% of which show up once; roughly 0.1% is in the top ten. Sequencing was performed on CD4+ T cells from PBMCs. The receptors originated from a human donor with Susac syndrome.

This clonotype was picked up a small number of times. The chain links TRBV18 to TRBJ2-7; no firm D call. The CDR3 runs 12 residues. Germline loops: CDR1 KGHSH, CDR2 LQKENI. Trimming removed 3 bases from V and 0 bases from J, with 3 bases in between. The DNA for the CDR3 is TGTGCCAGCTCACCTGCCTCCTACGAGCAGTACTTC. Translation gives CASSPASYEQYF.

The chain carries TRBV30 and TRBJ1-2; no reliable D call. CDR1 is GTSNPN and CDR2 is SVGIG in the germline V gene (reference sequence). The CDR3 is made up of 13 amino acids. Trimming removed 0 bases at V and 8 bases at J, with 13 bases between. CDR3 region: CAWSVTDIVGYTF. The DNA of the CDR3 is TGTGCCTGGAGTGTTACGGATATAGTGGGCTACACCTTC. The variable domain in full, with the rest retrieved from reference TRBV30 and TRBJ1-2, is SQTIHQWPATLVQPVGSPLSLECTVEGTSNPNLYWYRQAAGRGLQLLFYSVGIGQISSEVPQNLSASRPQDRQFILSSKKLLLSDSGFYLCAWSVTDIVGYTFGSGTRLTVV.

To note about this clonotype: A read error may produce the germline difference seen at one junction end. This rearrangement joins TRBV2 to TRBJ1-1; D gene unclear. The CDR3 length is 14 residues. Germline CDR1 reads SNHLY; CDR2 reads FYNNEI. CDR3 amino acids: CACRLLAVNSEAFF. The CDR3 bases are TGTGCCTGCAGGCTCCTGGCCGTTAACTCTGAAGCTTTCTTT. Looking up the rest from reference TRBV2 and TRBJ1-1 gives the full variable domain: EPEVTQTPSHQVTQMGQEVILRCVPISNHLYFYWYRQILGQKVEFLVSFYNNEISEKSEIFDDQFSVERPDGSNFTLKIRSTKLEDSAMYFCACRLLAVNSEAFFGQGTRLTVV.

The chain carries TRBV5-1 and TRBJ2-3; D remains ambiguous. Germline V gives CDR1 SGHRS, CDR2 YFSETQ. The V gene lost 4 bases and the J gene lost 1 base, with 19 bases spanning the gap. CDR3 length equals 17 residues. The CDR3 DNA is TGCGCCAGCAGCCTGGACCCGACCGGGTTAGGCACAGATACGCAGTATTTT. This gives the protein CASSLDPTGLGTDTQYF.

The rearrangement links TRBV4-1 to TRBJ2-1; D gene unclear. V lost 3 bases and J 0 bases, leaving 6 bases between the germline ends. Per germline, CDR1 MGHRA and CDR2 YSYEKL. The CDR3 sequence is 14 residues long. CDR3 DNA sequence: TGCGCCAGCAGCCACCAGAGCTCCTACAATGAGCAGTTCTTC. Its translation is CASSHQSSYNEQFF.

The chain combines TRBV18 with TRBJ1-1; D not resolved. This CDR3 contains 14 residues. Germline values: CDR1 KGHSH, CDR2 LQKENI. Trimming shortened V by 0 bases and J by 3 bases, and 8 bases separated the two germline ends. The CDR3 loop is CASSPPSSDTEAFF. The CDR3 DNA is TGTGCCAGCTCACCACCTAGCAGTGACACTGAAGCTTTCTTT.

The CDR3 nucleotides read TGCAGTGCTAGACCAGACCCACGCCACGGCTACACCTTC. This codes for CSARPDPRHGYTF. This chain uses TRBV20-1 with TRBJ1-2; D unresolved. This CDR3 contains 13 residues. Trimming stripped 2 bases from V and 8 bases from J, with 15 bases between. CDR1 is DFQATT and CDR2 is SNEGSKA in the germline V gene (reference sequence).

This chain connects TRBV9 to TRBJ1-1; D not certain. The CDR3 length is 13 residues. V lost 2 bases and J 4 bases, leaving 9 bases between the germline ends. Germline V gene sequence: CDR1 SGDLS, CDR2 YYNGEE. CDR3 DNA sequence: TGTGCCAGCAGCGTCGAGTGGTCCACTGAAGCTTTCTTT. Amino acids: CASSVEWSTEAFF.

This chain uses TRBV23-1 with TRBJ2-2, with TRBD1 matching over 12 bases. TRBV23-1 is treated as an ORF (open reading frame) with a function not yet certain. With 4 bases clipped from V and 0 bases from J, the junction kept 9 bases outside the gene matches. The CDR3 contains 19 residues. CDR3 sequence reads: CASSPTRDRGPPNTGELFF. The CDR3 coding sequence is TGCGCCAGCAGTCCCACCCGGGACAGGGGGCCGCCGAACACCGGGGAGCTGTTTTTT.

This clonotype occurred once. The chain joins TRBV2 to TRBJ2-3, with 8 bases that match TRBD2. V gave up 7 bases and J gave up 2 bases; unmatched junction bases: 8. Per the germline V gene, CDR1 is SNHLY and CDR2 is FYNNEI. CDR3 length equals 15 residues. DNA of the CDR3: TGTGCCAGCAAACAACTAGCGGAGTCCACAGATACGCAGTATTTT. This sequence encodes CASKQLAESTDTQYF.

This chain uses TRBV28 with TRBJ2-1; D gene ambiguous. There are 12 residues in the CDR3. Germline CDR1 reads MDHEN; CDR2 reads SYDVKM. Deletions cut 4 bases from V and 7 bases from J, with 8 bases between. The CDR3 bases are TGTGCCAGCAGTTCGTTCCGTAATGAGCAGTTCTTC. Protein: CASSSFRNEQFF.

The chain recombines TRBV30 with TRBJ1-2, with D possibly matching TRBD1 (5 bases). CDR1 GTSNPN and CDR2 SVGIG come from the germline V gene (reference sequence). The CDR3 totals 13 residues. Trimming pared 3 bases from V and 3 bases from J, leaving 11 bases between. The DNA for the CDR3 is TGTGCCTGGAGGACCCCAGGGTACTATGGCTACACCTTC. Translated: CAWRTPGYYGYTF.

The chain recombines TRBV5-5 with TRBJ1-1; TRBD1 is a possible D gene (6 bases). The length of the CDR3 is 11 residues. The V gene's germline CDR1 is SGHKS and CDR2 YYEKEE (reference sequence). The V gene lost 8 bases and the J gene lost 7 bases, with 12 bases spanning the gap. The CDR3 loop reads CASLQGNEAFF. The CDR3 nucleotides are TGTGCCAGTTTACAGGGAAATGAAGCTTTCTTT.

V usage is TRBV7-9 and J usage is TRBJ1-2, with D perhaps matching TRBD1 (5 bases). The V end lost 5 bases, the J end lost 6 bases, and 22 bases lay between the germline ends. CDR1 SEHNR and CDR2 FQNEAQ come from the germline V gene (reference sequence). This CDR3 comprises 16 residues. The CDR3, as DNA: TGTGCCAGCAGCACCATGGGGGAGTCCTTTCGCCATGGCTACACCTTC. Residues: CASSTMGESFRHGYTF.

The chain links TRBV30 to TRBJ1-5; D is unclear. V dropped 1 base and J dropped 2 bases, with 9 bases sitting between them. CDR3 size: 14 residues. The germline V gene has CDR1 GTSNPN and CDR2 SVGIG (reference sequence). The CDR3 DNA sequence: TGTGCCTGGAGTGCAGGCGGGGGCAATCAGCCCCAGCATTTT. It is translated as CAWSAGGGNQPQHF.

The count of this clonotype is one. This sequence joins TRBV10-3 and TRBJ2-7, with TRBD1 matching 11 bases. The CDR3 is 15 amino acids. Losses at the gene ends were 6 bases for V and 0 bases for J; bases not matched to a gene: 4. Germline values: CDR1 ENHRY, CDR2 SYGVKD. CDR3 loop: CAISSGQGASYEQYF. CDR3 coding DNA: TGTGCCATCAGCTCAGGACAGGGGGCCTCCTACGAGCAGTACTTC.

This clonotype was seen once. The chain carries TRBV29-1 and TRBJ2-7; D is undetermined. The CDR3 is 12 residues long. Between the trimmed V and J ends, which lost 4 bases and 7 bases, there was a span of 14 bases. Germline CDR1 reads SQVTM; CDR2 reads ANQGSEA. The CDR3 bases are TGCAGCGTTGGGGTTCGGCCGCGGGAGCAGTACTTC. Translating it yields CSVGVRPREQYF.

This clonotype was detected only once. This chain connects TRBV20-1 to TRBJ1-5; D is unclear. The germline V and J ends were trimmed by 6 bases and 4 bases, with 13 bases remaining between them. Germline V gene sequence: CDR1 DFQATT, CDR2 SNEGSKA (reference sequence). The CDR3 spans 13 residues. CDR3 protein: CSARPNPNQPQHF. In DNA form, the CDR3 reads TGCAGTGCCAGACCCAACCCGAATCAGCCCCAGCATTTT.

The V gene is TRBV10-3, the J gene TRBJ2-7; D uncertain. V dropped 0 bases and J dropped 5 bases, with 14 bases sitting between them. From germline, CDR1 is ENHRY and CDR2 SYGVKD. CDR3 length equals 15 residues. As DNA, the CDR3 is TGTGCCATCAGTGAGTCAGGGTGGTTACGCCACGAGCAGTACTTC. Protein product: CAISESGWLRHEQYF.

The rearrangement joins TRBV29-1 to TRBJ2-6; a weak D match, TRBD2 (7 bases). Germline CDR1 SQVTM, CDR2 ANQGSEA. This CDR3 spans 16 amino acids. Trimming cost V 2 bases and J 0 bases, with 11 bases left between them. The CDR3 protein is CSVERGGGSGANVLTF. The CDR3, as DNA: TGCAGCGTTGAAAGGGGGGGAGGCTCTGGGGCCAACGTCCTGACTTTC.

This clonotype was recorded only once. The rearrangement joins TRBV29-1 to TRBJ2-5; possible D gene TRBD2, 7 bases. CDR3 size: 14 residues. CDR1 SQVTM and CDR2 ANQGSEA come from the germline V gene. V lost 3 bases and J 2 bases, leaving 13 bases between the germline ends. CDR3 sequence (DNA): TGCAGCGTTGAGAAGGGGGGGAGGCAAGAGACCCAGTACTTC. It encodes CSVEKGGRQETQYF. The variable domain in full, with the rest retrieved from reference TRBV29-1 and TRBJ2-5, is SAVISQKPSRDICQRGTSLTIQCQVDSQVTMMFWYRQQPGQSLTLIATANQGSEATYESGFVIDKFPISRPNLTFSTLTVSNMSPEDSSIYLCSVEKGGRQETQYFGPGTRLLVL.